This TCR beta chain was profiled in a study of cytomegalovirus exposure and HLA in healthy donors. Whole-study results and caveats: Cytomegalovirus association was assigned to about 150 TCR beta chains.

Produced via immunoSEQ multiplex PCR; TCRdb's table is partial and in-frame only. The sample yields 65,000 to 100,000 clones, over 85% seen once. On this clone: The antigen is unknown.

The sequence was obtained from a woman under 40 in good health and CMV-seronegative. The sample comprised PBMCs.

CDR3 nucleotide sequence: TGTGCCAGCAGCCTGGACAGAGCCGATTACGAGCAGTACTTC. As protein: CASSLDRADYEQYF. The chain carries TRBV7-2 and TRBJ2-7; maybe TRBD1 (6 bases). Germline values: CDR1 SGHTA, CDR2 FQGNSA. Deletions cut 5 bases from V and 4 bases from J, with 15 bases between. The CDR3 totals 14 residues.